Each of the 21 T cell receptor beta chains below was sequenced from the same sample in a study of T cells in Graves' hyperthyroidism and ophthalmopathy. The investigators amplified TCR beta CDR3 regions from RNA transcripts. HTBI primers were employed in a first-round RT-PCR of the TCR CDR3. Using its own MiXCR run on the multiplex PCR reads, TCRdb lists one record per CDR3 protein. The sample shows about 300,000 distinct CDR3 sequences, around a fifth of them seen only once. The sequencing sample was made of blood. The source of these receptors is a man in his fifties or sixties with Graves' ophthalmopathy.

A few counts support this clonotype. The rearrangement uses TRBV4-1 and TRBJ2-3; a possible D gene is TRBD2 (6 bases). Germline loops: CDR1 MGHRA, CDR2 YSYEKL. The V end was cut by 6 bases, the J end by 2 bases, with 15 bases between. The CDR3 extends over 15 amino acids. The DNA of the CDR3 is TGCGCCAGCAGGGGGATCGGGACTCCCACAGATACGCAGTATTTT. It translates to CASRGIGTPTDTQYF.

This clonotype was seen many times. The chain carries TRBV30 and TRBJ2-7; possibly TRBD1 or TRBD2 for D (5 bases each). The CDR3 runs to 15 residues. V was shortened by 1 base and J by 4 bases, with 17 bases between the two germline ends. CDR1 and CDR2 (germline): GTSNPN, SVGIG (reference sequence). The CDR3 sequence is CAWSGDRGRDYEQYF. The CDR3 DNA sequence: TGTGCCTGGAGTGGGGATCGGGGCAGGGATTACGAGCAGTACTTC.

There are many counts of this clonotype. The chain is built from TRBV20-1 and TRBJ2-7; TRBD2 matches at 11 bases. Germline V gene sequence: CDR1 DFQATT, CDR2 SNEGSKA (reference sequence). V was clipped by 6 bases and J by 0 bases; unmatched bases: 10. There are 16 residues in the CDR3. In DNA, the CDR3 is TGCAGTGCGGCCGGGACTAGCGGCCTCAGCTCCTACGAGCAGTACTTC. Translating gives CSAAGTSGLSSYEQYF.

The chain's CDR3 is CASSFDSLGGSEQYF. CDR3 DNA: TGCGCCAGCAGCTTTGACAGCCTTGGGGGCTCCGAGCAGTACTTC. The chain is built from TRBV5-1 and TRBJ2-7; perhaps TRBD1 as D (6 bases). The CDR3 spans 15 residues. V lost 2 bases, J lost 6 bases, and 18 bases lay in between. From germline, CDR1 is SGHRS and CDR2 YFSETQ.

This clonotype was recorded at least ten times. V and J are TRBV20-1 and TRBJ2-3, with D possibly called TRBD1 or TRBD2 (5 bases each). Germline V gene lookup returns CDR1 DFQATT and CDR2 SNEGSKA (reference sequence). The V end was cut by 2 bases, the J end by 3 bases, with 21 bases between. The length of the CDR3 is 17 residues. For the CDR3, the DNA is TGCAGTGCTAGAAAGGGGCCGGGAAGGGGTCGAACAGATACGCAGTATTTT. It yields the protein CSARKGPGRGRTDTQYF.

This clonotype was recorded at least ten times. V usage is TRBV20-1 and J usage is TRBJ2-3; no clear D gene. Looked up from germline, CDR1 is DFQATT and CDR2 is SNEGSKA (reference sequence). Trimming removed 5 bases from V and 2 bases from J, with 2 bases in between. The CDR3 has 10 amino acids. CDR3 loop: CSAATDTQYF. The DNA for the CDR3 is TGCAGTGCTGCCACAGATACGCAGTATTTT.

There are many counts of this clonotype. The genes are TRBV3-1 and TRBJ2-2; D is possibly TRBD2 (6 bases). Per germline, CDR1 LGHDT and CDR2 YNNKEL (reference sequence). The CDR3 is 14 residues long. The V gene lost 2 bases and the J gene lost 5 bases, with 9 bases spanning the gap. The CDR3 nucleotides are TGTGCCAGCAGCCAACGGACTACGACCGGGGAGCTGTTTTTT. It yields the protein CASSQRTTTGELFF.

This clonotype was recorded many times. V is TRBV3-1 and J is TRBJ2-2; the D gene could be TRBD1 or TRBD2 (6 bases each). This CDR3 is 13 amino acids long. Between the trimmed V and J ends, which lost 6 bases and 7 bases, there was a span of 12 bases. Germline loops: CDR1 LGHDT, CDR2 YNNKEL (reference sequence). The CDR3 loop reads CASRWRGDGELFF. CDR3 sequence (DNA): TGTGCCAGCAGATGGAGGGGGGACGGGGAGCTGTTTTTT. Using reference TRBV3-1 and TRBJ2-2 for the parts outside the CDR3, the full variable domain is DTAVSQTPKYLVTQMGNDKSIKCEQNLGHDTMYWYKQDSKKFLKIMFSYNNKELIINETVPNRFSPKSPDKAHLNLHINSLELGDSAVYFCASRWRGDGELFFGEGSRLTVL.

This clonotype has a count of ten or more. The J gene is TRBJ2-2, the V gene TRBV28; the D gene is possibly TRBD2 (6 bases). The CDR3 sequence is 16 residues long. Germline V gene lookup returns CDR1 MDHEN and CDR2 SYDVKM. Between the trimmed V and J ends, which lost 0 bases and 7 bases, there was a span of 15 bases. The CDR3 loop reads CASSLWGGPRSGELFF. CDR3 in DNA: TGTGCCAGCAGTTTATGGGGGGGACCCCGTAGCGGGGAGCTGTTTTTT.

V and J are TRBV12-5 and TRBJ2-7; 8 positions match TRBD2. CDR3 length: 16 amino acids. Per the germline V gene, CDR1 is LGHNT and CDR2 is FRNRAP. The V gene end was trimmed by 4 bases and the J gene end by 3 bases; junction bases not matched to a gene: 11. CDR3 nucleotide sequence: TGTGCTAGTGGTTCCCCTTCTCGGGAGGGTCTCTACGAGCAGTACTTC. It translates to CASGSPSREGLYEQYF. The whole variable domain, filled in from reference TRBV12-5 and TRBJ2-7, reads DARVTQTPRHKVTEMGQEVTMRCQPILGHNTVFWYRQTMMQGLELLAYFRNRAPLDDSGMPKDRFSAEMPDATLATLKIQPSEPRDSAVYFCASGSPSREGLYEQYFGPGTRLTVT.

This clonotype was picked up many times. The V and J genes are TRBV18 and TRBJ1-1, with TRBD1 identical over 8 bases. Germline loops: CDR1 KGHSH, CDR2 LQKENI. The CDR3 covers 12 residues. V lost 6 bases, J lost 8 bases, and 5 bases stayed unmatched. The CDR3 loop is CASSLGQGEAFF. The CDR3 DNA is TGTGCCAGCTCTCTCGGACAGGGAGAAGCTTTCTTT.

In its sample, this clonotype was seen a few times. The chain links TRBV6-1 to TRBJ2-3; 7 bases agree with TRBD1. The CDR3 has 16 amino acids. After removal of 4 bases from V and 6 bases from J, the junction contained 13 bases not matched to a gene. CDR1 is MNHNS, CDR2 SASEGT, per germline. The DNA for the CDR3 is TGTGCCAGCAGTGGGAGGACAGGTGTGCTAGCCGATACGCAGTATTTT. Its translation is CASSGRTGVLADTQYF.

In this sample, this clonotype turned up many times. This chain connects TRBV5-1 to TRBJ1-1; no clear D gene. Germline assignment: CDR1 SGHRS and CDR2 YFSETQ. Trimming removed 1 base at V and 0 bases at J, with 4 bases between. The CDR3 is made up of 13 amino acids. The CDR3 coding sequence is TGCGCCAGCAGCTTGAACCTGAACACTGAAGCTTTCTTT. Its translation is CASSLNLNTEAFF. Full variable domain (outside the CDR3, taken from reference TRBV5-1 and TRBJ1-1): KAGVTQTPRYLIKTRGQQVTLSCSPISGHRSVSWYQQTPGQGLQFLFEYFSETQRNKGNFPGRFSGRQFSNSRSEMNVSTLELGDSALYLCASSLNLNTEAFFGQGTRLTVV.

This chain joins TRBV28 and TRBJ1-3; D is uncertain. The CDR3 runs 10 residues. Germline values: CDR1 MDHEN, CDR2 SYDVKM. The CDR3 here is CVTTGNTIYF. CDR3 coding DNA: TGTGTTACTACAGGAAACACCATATATTTT.

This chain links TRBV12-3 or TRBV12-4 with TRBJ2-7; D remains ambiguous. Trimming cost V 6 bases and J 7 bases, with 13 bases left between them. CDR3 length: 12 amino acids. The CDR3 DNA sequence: TGTGCCAGCAGCCTTTTTTCTAGAGAGCAGTACTTC. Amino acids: CASSLFSREQYF.

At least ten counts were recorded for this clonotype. The CDR3 spells CASSLSGGYYNEQFF. The CDR3 DNA reads TGTGCCAGCAGTTTGAGCGGAGGTTACTACAATGAGCAGTTCTTC. V is TRBV28 and J is TRBJ2-1, with D tentatively TRBD2 (5 bases). The CDR3 totals 15 residues. V dropped 3 bases and J dropped 3 bases, with 12 bases sitting between them. Germline CDR1 is MDHEN and CDR2 is SYDVKM.

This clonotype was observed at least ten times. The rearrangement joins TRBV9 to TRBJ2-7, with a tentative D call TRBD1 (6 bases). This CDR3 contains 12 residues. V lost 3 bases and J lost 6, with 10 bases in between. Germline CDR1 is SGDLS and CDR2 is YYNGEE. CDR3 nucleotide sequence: TGTGCCAGCAGCGCGACAGGTCGCGAGCAGTACTTC. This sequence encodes CASSATGREQYF.

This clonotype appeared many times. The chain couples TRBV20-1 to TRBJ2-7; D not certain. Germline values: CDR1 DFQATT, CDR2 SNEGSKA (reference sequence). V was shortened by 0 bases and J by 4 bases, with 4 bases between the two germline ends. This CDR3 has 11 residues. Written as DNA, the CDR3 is TGCAGTGCTAGAGAGTTTTACGAGCAGTACTTC. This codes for CSAREFYEQYF.

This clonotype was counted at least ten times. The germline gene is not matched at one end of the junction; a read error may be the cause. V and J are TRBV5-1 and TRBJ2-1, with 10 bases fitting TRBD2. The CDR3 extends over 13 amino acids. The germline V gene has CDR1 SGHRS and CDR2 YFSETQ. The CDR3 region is CASSLAGGNEQFF. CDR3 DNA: TGTGCCAGCAGCTTAGCGGGAGGTAATGAGCAGTTCTTC. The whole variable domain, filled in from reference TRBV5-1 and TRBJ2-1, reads KAGVTQTPRYLIKTRGQQVTLSCSPISGHRSVSWYQQTPGQGLQFLFEYFSETQRNKGNFPGRFSGRQFSNSRSEMNVSTLELGDSALYLCASSLAGGNEQFFGPGTRLTVL.

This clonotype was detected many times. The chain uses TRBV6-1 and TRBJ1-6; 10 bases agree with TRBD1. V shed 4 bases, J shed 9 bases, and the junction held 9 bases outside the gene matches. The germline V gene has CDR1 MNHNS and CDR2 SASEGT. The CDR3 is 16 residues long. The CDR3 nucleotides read TGTGCCAGCAGTGGACAGGGGGCCCCCGCTGGTTCACCCCTCCACTTT. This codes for CASSGQGAPAGSPLHF.

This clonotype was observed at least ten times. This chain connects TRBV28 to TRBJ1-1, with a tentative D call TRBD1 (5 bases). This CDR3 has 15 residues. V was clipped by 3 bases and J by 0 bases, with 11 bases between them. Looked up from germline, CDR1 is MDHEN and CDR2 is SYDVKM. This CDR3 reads CASSFWGTLNTEAFF. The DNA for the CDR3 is TGTGCCAGCAGTTTCTGGGGCACCCTGAACACTGAAGCTTTCTTT.